A selection of T cell receptor beta chains follows, all from one sample in a study of blood T cell repertoires in COVID-19. The method was immunoSEQ multiplex PCR; TCRdb's version includes in-frame clones alone and lacks a portion of them. The data show 130,000 to 150,000 clones, approximately 84% seen once. Specimen: peripheral blood. The receptors were sampled from a woman of 80 years or more in a cohort sampled during active or convalescent COVID-19. The CDR3 runs from the conserved cysteine through the conserved F or W. Each record gives: V gene, clone size, D gene, J gene, CDR3 DNA, CDR3 protein. D genes are given only for firm matches. Only part of the rows carry a size: once, few, many, or a class if the clone is expanded.

TRBV9	-	-	TRBJ2-4	TGTGCCAGCAGCGTAGGGTTGGCAGAAAACATTCAGTACTTC	CASSVGLAENIQYF
TRBV5-4	-	-	TRBJ2-5	TGTGCCAGCAGCCCTGGGGGAGGACAAGAGACCCAGTACTTC	CASSPGGGQETQYF
TRBV5-4	-	-	TRBJ2-3	TGTGCCAGCAGACGGGGGGATACGCAGTATTTT	CASRRGDTQYF
TRBV9	-	TRBD2	TRBJ2-2	TGTGCCAGCAGCGTAGGAGCGGGGGGTTACACCGGGGAGCTGTTTTTT	CASSVGAGGYTGELFF
TRBV9	-	TRBD1	TRBJ2-5	TGTGCCAGCAGCGTAGAAGGGGGCGGTGAGACCCAGTACTTC	CASSVEGGGETQYF
TRBV15	once	TRBD1	TRBJ1-3	TGTGCCACCAGCAGAGATAGGGGGCCTGGAAACACCATATATTTT	CATSRDRGPGNTIYF
TRBV5-1	-	TRBD2	TRBJ2-7	TGCGCCAGCAGCCGTAGCGGGGTAAGCTCCTACGAGCAGTACTTC	CASSRSGVSSYEQYF
TRBV24-1	-	TRBD1	TRBJ1-5	TGTGCCACCAGGTTCCATGGACAGGACAATCAGCCCCAGCATTTT	CATRFHGQDNQPQHF
TRBV20-1	-	TRBD1	TRBJ2-3	TGCAGTGCTAGTGGGGACAGGGGGCGATTAGATACGCAGTATTTT	CSASGDRGRLDTQYF
TRBV19	-	-	TRBJ2-1	TGTGCCAGTAGTATAGTATCCGGGACGGGAGTCTACAATGAGCAGTTCTTC	CASSIVSGTGVYNEQFF
TRBV20-1	once	-	TRBJ2-1	TGCAGTGCTAGTTCGGGTAGTGAGCAGTTCTTC	CSASSGSEQFF
TRBV7-8	once	TRBD1	TRBJ2-7	TGTGCCAGCAGCTTGGGACAGGGGGTCGCCTACGAGCAGTACTTC	CASSLGQGVAYEQYF
TRBV29-1	-	-	TRBJ2-5	TGCAGCGCCACAAGGGGGGGGCGGGAAGAGACCCAGTACTTC	CSATRGGREETQYF
TRBV6-5	-	-	TRBJ1-4	TGTGCCAGCAATCCCCAAGGGGCTTACGGTGAAAAACTGTTTTTT	CASNPQGAYGEKLFF
TRBV29-1	-	TRBD1	TRBJ2-3	TGCAGCGCCACAGGGGTTGGAGGAGATACGCAGTATTTT	CSATGVGGDTQYF
TRBV7-3	few	-	TRBJ2-7	TGTGCCAGCAGCTTACGAGGGGGTTACGAGCAGTACTTC	CASSLRGGYEQYF
TRBV28	few	-	TRBJ1-5	TGTGCCAGCAGTTTATGGGGCAGGGGCAAGGTACATCAGCCCCAGCATTTT	CASSLWGRGKVHQPQHF
TRBV4-1	-	TRBD1	TRBJ1-1	TGCGCCAGCAGCCAAGATCGTCCGAATCCAGGGGGAGCTTTCTTT	CASSQDRPNPGGAFF
TRBV10-3	-	TRBD2	TRBJ2-5	TGTGCCATCAGTGGAAGAGGACTAGCGGGGGGGCTAGGGGAGACCCAGTACTTC	CAISGRGLAGGLGETQYF
TRBV25-1	-	-	TRBJ2-7	TGTGCCAGCAGTCCACCCCGAGGGTGGGAAGACTACGAGCAGTACTTC	CASSPPRGWEDYEQYF
TRBV5-1	-	-	TRBJ1-4	TGCGCCAGCAGCTTAACACCCGCAACTAATGAAAAACTGTTTTTT	CASSLTPATNEKLFF
TRBV5-1	-	-	TRBJ1-5	TGCGCCAGCAGCTTGGCAGGGTATAGCAATCAGCCCCAGCATTTT	CASSLAGYSNQPQHF
TRBV7-8	-	TRBD1	TRBJ1-6	TGTGCCAGCAGCTTAGAGAAAGGGACAGGGGGGAACCCCTATAATTCACCCCTCCACTTT	CASSLEKGTGGNPYNSPLHF
TRBV7-8	few	TRBD1	TRBJ1-1	TGTGCCAGCAGACAAGACGCGGGACAGGGGGCAGGGACTGAAGCTTTCTTT	CASRQDAGQGAGTEAFF
TRBV7-9	-	-	TRBJ2-3	TGTGCCAGCAGCTTAGACCACGCCGGAGATACGCAGTATTTT	CASSLDHAGDTQYF
TRBV28	-	TRBD2	TRBJ2-1	TGTGCCAGCAGTTTTCCGACTAGCGGGGGGATCAATGAGCAGTTCTTC	CASSFPTSGGINEQFF
TRBV6-5	once	TRBD1	TRBJ1-5	TGTGCCAGCAGCCCCGACAGGGGCGGCAATCAGCCCCAGCATTTT	CASSPDRGGNQPQHF
TRBV24-1	-	TRBD1	TRBJ1-2	TGTGCCACCAGTGGGTCGGGACAGTACTATGGCTACACCTTC	CATSGSGQYYGYTF
TRBV5-6	-	-	TRBJ2-3	TGTGCCAGCAGCTTGGTTGGCAGGGGAGTGGGAGATACGCAGTATTTT	CASSLVGRGVGDTQYF
TRBV7-9	-	-	TRBJ2-1	TGTGCCAGCAGCCCCATAACATCCTACAATGAGCAGTTCTTC	CASSPITSYNEQFF
TRBV4-1	-	-	TRBJ1-6	TGCGCCAGCAGCCCCTGGGTTCTGGGCGATAATTCACCCCTCCACTTT	CASSPWVLGDNSPLHF
TRBV6-6	-	TRBD1	TRBJ2-4	TGTGCCAGCAGAACGGGACAGGCATCCATTCAGTACTTC	CASRTGQASIQYF
TRBV4-1	-	TRBD1	TRBJ1-2	TGCGCCAGCAGCCAAGTCGGAACTACCGGGACAGGGAGCTACACCTTC	CASSQVGTTGTGSYTF
TRBV5-4	-	TRBD1	TRBJ2-7	TGTGCCAGCAGCCGACCCGGGACAGGGGTGAACGAGCAGTACTTC	CASSRPGTGVNEQYF
TRBV4-3	-	-	TRBJ1-2	TGCGCCAGCAGCCAAGACAGGGGAGGGACCAGCTACACCTTC	CASSQDRGGTSYTF
TRBV6-5	-	-	TRBJ1-3	TGTGCCAGCAGTCTCTCTTCTGGAAACACCATATATTTT	CASSLSSGNTIYF
TRBV28	-	-	TRBJ2-3	TGTGCCAGCAGTCCCCCAGGGGATACGCAGTATTTT	CASSPPGDTQYF
TRBV24-1	few	TRBD1	TRBJ2-2	TGTGCCACGTCCGCGGGACAGGGCCGCACCGGGGAGCTGTTTTTT	CATSAGQGRTGELFF
TRBV7-2	-	-	TRBJ1-3	TGTGCCAGCAGCTTAGCCGGTTTTGGAAACACCATATATTTT	CASSLAGFGNTIYF
TRBV6-5	-	-	TRBJ2-2	TGTGCCAGCAGGTTGGGGGCTCCGAACACCGGGGAGCTGTTTTTT	CASRLGAPNTGELFF
TRBV10-3	-	-	TRBJ1-1	TGTGCCATCAGCGCCCGTGGCGGAGGTGGGGGCTACACTGAAGCTTTCTTT	CAISARGGGGGYTEAFF
TRBV5-1	-	-	TRBJ1-6	TGCGCCAGCAGCTTGGGAACAGCGGTTAATTCACCCCTCCACTTT	CASSLGTAVNSPLHF
TRBV18	few	TRBD1	TRBJ1-2	TGTGCCAGCTCACCGGGACAGGGGGCGCGAGGTGGCTACACCTTC	CASSPGQGARGGYTF
TRBV28	-	-	TRBJ1-6	TGTGCCAGCAGACCAGGGGCCAATAATTCACCCCTCCACTTT	CASRPGANNSPLHF
TRBV29-1	-	TRBD2	TRBJ2-3	TGCAGCGTTCGGGGACTAGCGGGGGGCTGGTCGCAGTATTTT	CSVRGLAGGWSQYF
TRBV9	-	-	TRBJ2-2	TGTGCCAGCAGCGTAGTGACGGGGACCGGGGAGCTGTTTTTT	CASSVVTGTGELFF
TRBV5-6	-	TRBD2	TRBJ2-2	TGTGCCAGCAGCGTGCCGTCGACACTAGCGTCCGGGGAGCTGTTTTTT	CASSVPSTLASGELFF
TRBV5-6	-	TRBD1	TRBJ2-7	TGTGCCAGCAGCTTTTTGGGACAGACCTACGAGCAGTACTTC	CASSFLGQTYEQYF
TRBV24-1	-	TRBD1	TRBJ1-2	TGTGCCACCAGTGATTCCAGGGGGCCAAAAGACTATGGCTACACCTTC	CATSDSRGPKDYGYTF
TRBV7-2	-	TRBD1	TRBJ1-6	TGTGCCAGCAGCTTCCAGACAGGGTCGAATTCACCCCTCCACTTT	CASSFQTGSNSPLHF
TRBV12-3/TRBV12-4	-	-	TRBJ2-7	TGTGCCAGCAGCGGGATTCGAGGGGAGCAGTACTTC	CASSGIRGEQYF
TRBV28	-	TRBD2	TRBJ2-5	TGTGCCAGCAGTTCAGCGGGGGCCCAAGAGACCCAGTACTTC	CASSSAGAQETQYF
TRBV19	once	TRBD2	TRBJ2-2	TGTGCCAGTATAAGACTAGCGGGGGACGGGGAGCTGTTTTTT	CASIRLAGDGELFF